This is a list of T cell receptor beta chains from one sample in a study of Ad26.COV2.S vaccination and SARS-CoV-2 variants. Clones were sequenced by immunoSEQ multiplex PCR, and TCRdb holds only the in-frame ones, with some missing. The sample records hundreds of thousands of clones, around 89% being singletons. The material sequenced was peripheral blood, taken in a trial of Ad26.COV2.S vaccine versus placebo. Receptors were obtained from a person aged 18 to 65 who received the Ad26.COV2.S COVID-19 vaccine or a placebo. Each CDR3 is given with its conserved first and last residue. Each record gives: CDR3 DNA, CDR3 protein, V gene, CDR3 length, J gene, D gene, clone size. The D gene is left open where the match is weak. Part of the rows lack a size; the others show once, few, many or a class for expanded clones.

CDR3 DNA: TGTGCCACCAGCAGAGATGGCTATGGCTACACCTTC
CDR3 protein: CATSRDGYGYTF
V gene: TRBV15
CDR3 length: 12
J gene: TRBJ1-2
D gene: NA
clone size: NA

CDR3 DNA: TGCAGCGAATCAGGGTCCTCTGAGACCCAGTACTTC
CDR3 protein: CSESGSSETQYF
V gene: TRBV29-1
CDR3 length: 12
J gene: TRBJ2-5
D gene: NA
clone size: NA

CDR3 DNA: TGTGCCAGCAGTGAAGCGAGAGGCAACACTGAAGCTTTCTTT
CDR3 protein: CASSEARGNTEAFF
V gene: TRBV2
CDR3 length: 14
J gene: TRBJ1-1
D gene: NA
clone size: NA

CDR3 DNA: TGTGCCAGCACTCGACAGGGAGGGTTGAACACTGAAGCTTTCTTT
CDR3 protein: CASTRQGGLNTEAFF
V gene: TRBV7-2
CDR3 length: 15
J gene: TRBJ1-1
D gene: TRBD1
clone size: NA

CDR3 DNA: TGTGCCAGCAGCTTAGAGTATGGGACAGCGGGCACTGAAGCTTTCTTT
CDR3 protein: CASSLEYGTAGTEAFF
V gene: TRBV7-6
CDR3 length: 16
J gene: TRBJ1-1
D gene: TRBD1
clone size: NA

CDR3 DNA: TGTGCCAGCAGCCCCATGGTACTCTCTAGCACAGATACGCAGTATTTT
CDR3 protein: CASSPMVLSSTDTQYF
V gene: TRBV14
CDR3 length: 16
J gene: TRBJ2-3
D gene: NA
clone size: NA

CDR3 DNA: TGCGCCAGCAGCCAAGCTGGGGGGGAGGACACCGGGGAGCTGTTTTTT
CDR3 protein: CASSQAGGEDTGELFF
V gene: TRBV4-1
CDR3 length: 16
J gene: TRBJ2-2
D gene: TRBD2
clone size: NA

CDR3 DNA: TGTGCCACCAGCCTTCAGGGGGCCGGGAACACTGAAGCTTTCTTT
CDR3 protein: CATSLQGAGNTEAFF
V gene: TRBV15
CDR3 length: 15
J gene: TRBJ1-1
D gene: TRBD1
clone size: NA

CDR3 DNA: TGTGCCAGTAGTTCCACAGGGGGCAATCAGCCCCAGCATTTT
CDR3 protein: CASSSTGGNQPQHF
V gene: TRBV19
CDR3 length: 14
J gene: TRBJ1-5
D gene: TRBD1
clone size: NA

CDR3 DNA: TGTGCCAGCAGTTTGGGCAAAATAGGGCTTCCTGCTAGCCGATACAATGAGCAGTTCTTC
CDR3 protein: CASSLGKIGLPASRYNEQFF
V gene: TRBV27
CDR3 length: 20
J gene: TRBJ2-1
D gene: NA
clone size: NA

CDR3 DNA: TGTGCCACCAGTGATTCTACCGAATCCCGACAGGGCGGGAATGAGCAGTTCTTC
CDR3 protein: CATSDSTESRQGGNEQFF
V gene: TRBV24-1
CDR3 length: 18
J gene: TRBJ2-1
D gene: TRBD1
clone size: NA

CDR3 DNA: TGTGCCAGCAGCTTGTCCGGACAGGGCCACGAGCAGTACTTC
CDR3 protein: CASSLSGQGHEQYF
V gene: TRBV13
CDR3 length: 14
J gene: TRBJ2-7
D gene: TRBD1
clone size: NA

CDR3 DNA: TGTGCCAGCAGTGACCGTTACTATGGCTACACCTTC
CDR3 protein: CASSDRYYGYTF
V gene: TRBV27
CDR3 length: 12
J gene: TRBJ1-2
D gene: NA
clone size: NA

CDR3 DNA: TGTGCCAGTAGTGAAGACCGGGACAGTTCAGAGTACTTC
CDR3 protein: CASSEDRDSSEYF
V gene: TRBV19
CDR3 length: 13
J gene: TRBJ2-7
D gene: TRBD1
clone size: once

CDR3 DNA: TGTGCCAGCAAGAAGGCTGGGGCCAACGTCCTGACTTTC
CDR3 protein: CASKKAGANVLTF
V gene: TRBV7-2
CDR3 length: 13
J gene: TRBJ2-6
D gene: NA
clone size: NA

CDR3 DNA: TGTGCCTGGGGACAGGGGCTACCTAATGAAAAACTGTTTTTT
CDR3 protein: CAWGQGLPNEKLFF
V gene: TRBV30
CDR3 length: 14
J gene: TRBJ1-4
D gene: TRBD1
clone size: NA

CDR3 DNA: TGCGCCAGCAGCTTGAGGGGGTTGGGAGGGAACACTGAAGCTTTCTTT
CDR3 protein: CASSLRGLGGNTEAFF
V gene: TRBV5-1
CDR3 length: 16
J gene: TRBJ1-1
D gene: NA
clone size: NA

CDR3 DNA: TGTGCCAGCAGTAAAGAGGGGTTGAACACTGAAGCTTTCTTT
CDR3 protein: CASSKEGLNTEAFF
V gene: TRBV6-2/TRBV6-3
CDR3 length: 14
J gene: TRBJ1-1
D gene: NA
clone size: many

CDR3 DNA: TGTGCCAGCAGCGCGACTAGCGGGAGGGTAGATACGCAGTATTTT
CDR3 protein: CASSATSGRVDTQYF
V gene: TRBV2
CDR3 length: 15
J gene: TRBJ2-3
D gene: TRBD2
clone size: NA

CDR3 DNA: TGTGCCAGCTCACCAGGACAGGGCCCCAATCAGCCCCAGCATTTT
CDR3 protein: CASSPGQGPNQPQHF
V gene: TRBV18
CDR3 length: 15
J gene: TRBJ1-5
D gene: TRBD1
clone size: NA

CDR3 DNA: TGTGCTAGTGGTTTGGTAGGTAGGACTAGCCCCGGGGAGCTGTTTTTT
CDR3 protein: CASGLVGRTSPGELFF
V gene: TRBV12-5
CDR3 length: 16
J gene: TRBJ2-2
D gene: TRBD2
clone size: NA

CDR3 DNA: TGTGCCAGCAGCTCGAGTGGGGCCTCCTACGAGCAGTACTTC
CDR3 protein: CASSSSGASYEQYF
V gene: TRBV7-2
CDR3 length: 14
J gene: TRBJ2-7
D gene: NA
clone size: once

CDR3 DNA: TGTGCCAGCAGGTCCCGAAGGACAGGGGACATGGGGGGCTACACCTTC
CDR3 protein: CASRSRRTGDMGGYTF
V gene: TRBV9
CDR3 length: 16
J gene: TRBJ1-2
D gene: TRBD1
clone size: NA

CDR3 DNA: TGTGCCAGCAGCCAGGACAGCAACTATGGCTACACCTTC
CDR3 protein: CASSQDSNYGYTF
V gene: TRBV7-2
CDR3 length: 13
J gene: TRBJ1-2
D gene: NA
clone size: NA

CDR3 DNA: TGTGCCAGCAGCTTTGGACCCCTCAGTCACGAGCAGTACTTC
CDR3 protein: CASSFGPLSHEQYF
V gene: TRBV5-5
CDR3 length: 14
J gene: TRBJ2-7
D gene: NA
clone size: NA

CDR3 DNA: TGTGCCAGCTCATCGCGAGGGGTTTCAGGAAACACCATATATTTT
CDR3 protein: CASSSRGVSGNTIYF
V gene: TRBV18
CDR3 length: 15
J gene: TRBJ1-3
D gene: NA
clone size: NA

CDR3 DNA: TGTGCCAGCAGCAGCTCCCGGGACAACAATCAGCCCCAGCATTTT
CDR3 protein: CASSSSRDNNQPQHF
V gene: TRBV2
CDR3 length: 15
J gene: TRBJ1-5
D gene: NA
clone size: NA

CDR3 DNA: TGTGCCACCAGCAGGAGTAGGGTCGTTCTTGAAAAACTGTTTTTT
CDR3 protein: CATSRSRVVLEKLFF
V gene: TRBV15
CDR3 length: 15
J gene: TRBJ1-4
D gene: NA
clone size: NA

CDR3 DNA: TGCGCCAGCAGGCCGGGACAGGGGCACTACGAGCAGTACTTC
CDR3 protein: CASRPGQGHYEQYF
V gene: TRBV5-1
CDR3 length: 14
J gene: TRBJ2-7
D gene: TRBD1
clone size: few

CDR3 DNA: TGCGCCAGCAGCCAACACGGGGGGGCCCAAGATGAGCAGTTCTTC
CDR3 protein: CASSQHGGAQDEQFF
V gene: TRBV4-3
CDR3 length: 15
J gene: TRBJ2-1
D gene: TRBD2
clone size: NA

CDR3 DNA: TGCGCCAGCAGCTTGGCCCTGGGAAATTCACCCCTCCACTTT
CDR3 protein: CASSLALGNSPLHF
V gene: TRBV5-1
CDR3 length: 14
J gene: TRBJ1-6
D gene: NA
clone size: NA

CDR3 DNA: TGTGCAAGTCGCTTAGCGGGACAGGACTGGAATGAGCAGTTCTTC
CDR3 protein: CASRLAGQDWNEQFF
V gene: TRBV12-2
CDR3 length: 15
J gene: TRBJ2-1
D gene: NA
clone size: NA

CDR3 DNA: TGCGCCAGCAGCACCGCACAGGGGGAGAGCTCCTACGAGCAGTACTTC
CDR3 protein: CASSTAQGESSYEQYF
V gene: TRBV5-1
CDR3 length: 16
J gene: TRBJ2-7
D gene: TRBD1
clone size: NA

CDR3 DNA: TGTGCCAGTAGTATCGGTACACTTAGCAATCAGCCCCAGCATTTT
CDR3 protein: CASSIGTLSNQPQHF
V gene: TRBV19
CDR3 length: 15
J gene: TRBJ1-5
D gene: NA
clone size: NA

CDR3 DNA: TGTGCCACCAGTGATTCGGGGGGTATCAGCTCCTACGAGCAGTACTTC
CDR3 protein: CATSDSGGISSYEQYF
V gene: TRBV24-1
CDR3 length: 16
J gene: TRBJ2-7
D gene: TRBD2
clone size: NA

CDR3 DNA: TGTGCCTCCCAAGAGGTGCAAAACACTGAAGCTTTCTTT
CDR3 protein: CASQEVQNTEAFF
V gene: TRBV27
CDR3 length: 13
J gene: TRBJ1-1
D gene: NA
clone size: NA

CDR3 DNA: TGTGCCAGCAGCGTGAGGGGGCAATTCTCCGGGGAGCTGTTTTTT
CDR3 protein: CASSVRGQFSGELFF
V gene: TRBV11-2
CDR3 length: 15
J gene: TRBJ2-2
D gene: TRBD1
clone size: NA

CDR3 DNA: TGTGCCATCAGTGGGGCTACAGCGGGAGGTGTGCAGTACTTC
CDR3 protein: CAISGATAGGVQYF
V gene: TRBV10-3
CDR3 length: 14
J gene: TRBJ2-7
D gene: TRBD2
clone size: NA

CDR3 DNA: TGTGCCAGCAGCTTCATCACGGGATTCACAGATACGCAGTATTTT
CDR3 protein: CASSFITGFTDTQYF
V gene: TRBV5-4
CDR3 length: 15
J gene: TRBJ2-3
D gene: NA
clone size: NA

CDR3 DNA: TGTGCCAGCAGTTGGGGGGTGGGGGTATACGAGCAGTACTTC
CDR3 protein: CASSWGVGVYEQYF
V gene: TRBV27
CDR3 length: 14
J gene: TRBJ2-7
D gene: NA
clone size: NA

CDR3 DNA: TGTGCCAGCAGCGTAGTAGTGAACACTGAAGCTTTCTTT
CDR3 protein: CASSVVVNTEAFF
V gene: TRBV9
CDR3 length: 13
J gene: TRBJ1-1
D gene: NA
clone size: NA

CDR3 DNA: TGTGCCAGCAGCTTGGCCGGGGATGGTGAGACCCAGTACTTC
CDR3 protein: CASSLAGDGETQYF
V gene: TRBV5-4
CDR3 length: 14
J gene: TRBJ2-5
D gene: NA
clone size: NA

CDR3 DNA: TGTGCCTCACAGTCGTACTCTGGAAACACCATATATTTT
CDR3 protein: CASQSYSGNTIYF
V gene: TRBV10-3
CDR3 length: 13
J gene: TRBJ1-3
D gene: NA
clone size: NA

CDR3 DNA: TGTGCCAGCAGGAGGGACAGGCCATCCTACGAGCAGTACTTC
CDR3 protein: CASRRDRPSYEQYF
V gene: TRBV6-5
CDR3 length: 14
J gene: TRBJ2-7
D gene: TRBD1
clone size: NA

CDR3 DNA: TGTGCCAGCAGGCCCGGGAGCCCGAACACTGAAGCTTTCTTT
CDR3 protein: CASRPGSPNTEAFF
V gene: TRBV2
CDR3 length: 14
J gene: TRBJ1-1
D gene: NA
clone size: NA

CDR3 DNA: TGTGCCAGCAGCCTCGGCGACTATGGCTACACCTTC
CDR3 protein: CASSLGDYGYTF
V gene: TRBV9
CDR3 length: 12
J gene: TRBJ1-2
D gene: NA
clone size: NA

CDR3 DNA: TGTGCCAGCTCACCCCTAGCGGGAGAGAGCTCCTACGAGCAGTACTTC
CDR3 protein: CASSPLAGESSYEQYF
V gene: TRBV18
CDR3 length: 16
J gene: TRBJ2-7
D gene: TRBD2
clone size: NA

CDR3 DNA: TGTGCCAGCAGCTTTAGAGTCTACGAGCAGTACTTC
CDR3 protein: CASSFRVYEQYF
V gene: TRBV5-8
CDR3 length: 12
J gene: TRBJ2-7
D gene: NA
clone size: NA

CDR3 DNA: TGTGCCAGCAGCTTAGTAGAGCGGATCTCTGGAAACACCATATATTTT
CDR3 protein: CASSLVERISGNTIYF
V gene: TRBV7-7
CDR3 length: 16
J gene: TRBJ1-3
D gene: NA
clone size: NA

CDR3 DNA: TGTGCCAGCGCGGTGGACAGGGAACGTGGCTACACCTTC
CDR3 protein: CASAVDRERGYTF
V gene: TRBV5-6
CDR3 length: 13
J gene: TRBJ1-2
D gene: TRBD1
clone size: NA

CDR3 DNA: TGTGCCAGCAGTGAACCGGCTTATAATCAGCCCCAGCATTTT
CDR3 protein: CASSEPAYNQPQHF
V gene: TRBV6-1
CDR3 length: 14
J gene: TRBJ1-5
D gene: NA
clone size: NA

CDR3 DNA: TGTGCCTGGAACCTGCGGAATTATGGCTACACCTTC
CDR3 protein: CAWNLRNYGYTF
V gene: TRBV30
CDR3 length: 12
J gene: TRBJ1-2
D gene: NA
clone size: NA

CDR3 DNA: TGCGCCAGCAGACGGGACATTGAGAACACCGGGGAGCTGTTTTTT
CDR3 protein: CASRRDIENTGELFF
V gene: TRBV5-1
CDR3 length: 15
J gene: TRBJ2-2
D gene: NA
clone size: NA

CDR3 DNA: TGCAGCGTTTGGGGGGGGACCAATCAGCCCCAGCATTTT
CDR3 protein: CSVWGGTNQPQHF
V gene: TRBV29-1
CDR3 length: 13
J gene: TRBJ1-5
D gene: NA
clone size: once

CDR3 DNA: TGCAGCGCGCCCACAGGGGCAGGAGGCTACACCTTC
CDR3 protein: CSAPTGAGGYTF
V gene: TRBV29-1
CDR3 length: 12
J gene: TRBJ1-2
D gene: TRBD1
clone size: NA

CDR3 DNA: TGTGCCAGCAGTTACACCCGCCTGGGGGGTTACGAGCAGTACTTC
CDR3 protein: CASSYTRLGGYEQYF
V gene: TRBV6-5
CDR3 length: 15
J gene: TRBJ2-7
D gene: NA
clone size: NA

CDR3 DNA: TGTGCCAGCTCGCCCGGACTAGCGGAGGGGAATGAGCAGTTCTTC
CDR3 protein: CASSPGLAEGNEQFF
V gene: TRBV18
CDR3 length: 15
J gene: TRBJ2-1
D gene: TRBD2
clone size: NA

CDR3 DNA: TGTGCCAGCCGTACTTCCTACGAGCAGTACTTC
CDR3 protein: CASRTSYEQYF
V gene: TRBV6-5
CDR3 length: 11
J gene: TRBJ2-7
D gene: NA
clone size: NA

CDR3 DNA: TGTGCCACCAGCAGAGGTGGACAGGGCTGGGGCACCGGGGAGCTGTTTTTT
CDR3 protein: CATSRGGQGWGTGELFF
V gene: TRBV15
CDR3 length: 17
J gene: TRBJ2-2
D gene: TRBD1
clone size: NA